A single sample gave rise to the 28 T cell receptor beta chains below, sequenced in a study of T cell clonality in common variable immunodeficiency. General study results and limits: Fewer deletions and N-nucleotide insertions were reportedly seen in common variable immunodeficiency TCR beta sequences.

For these receptors, no antigen is known. The table came from immunoSEQ multiplex PCR; TCRdb's copy has only in-frame clones and leaves some out. Listed here are about 28,000 clones without any singletons, the top ten holding approximately 3%. The sequencing sample was made of peripheral blood mononuclear cells. The receptors were sampled from a human donor with common variable immunodeficiency.

In its sample, this clone was seen many times. With the read ending 3 residues before the CDR3 end, the germline J gene is used to fill in that end. The chain carries TRBV2 and TRBJ1-2, with a possible D match to TRBD1 (6 bases). The CDR3 extends over 13 amino acids. Per germline, CDR1 SNHLY and CDR2 FYNNEI. Trimming cost V 6 bases and J 7 bases, with 15 bases left between them. CDR3 loop: CASRDSRGFGYTF. CDR3 DNA, as far as it was read: TGTGCCAGCAGAGATTCCAGGGGTTTTGGC.

This clone was observed at least ten times. The missing CDR3 end, 3 residues past where the read stops, is filled in from the germline J gene. V is TRBV19 and J is TRBJ2-2; 7 nucleotides align to TRBD1. The germline V gene encodes CDR1 LNHDA and CDR2 SQIVND (reference sequence). The trim removed 4 bases at V and 4 bases at J, leaving 3 bases unmatched. This CDR3 is built from 14 residues. The sequenced CDR3 bases are TGTGCCAGTAGTAAGACAGGGCCCACCGGGGAG. Amino acid sequence: CASSKTGPTGE. The CDR3 as a whole reads CASSKTGPTGELFF.

This clone was seen a few times. The read gets to within 3 residues of the CDR3 end, and the germline J gene fills in the rest. V and J are TRBV5-1 and TRBJ1-1; D gene uncertain. V was shortened by 7 bases and J by 3 bases, with 13 bases between the two germline ends. This CDR3 is built from 13 residues. CDR1 and CDR2 (germline): SGHRS, YFSETQ. The CDR3 bases that were read are TGCGCCAGCGCCGGGGTTTGGGACACTGAA. Translated: CASAGVWDTE. The complete CDR3 reads CASAGVWDTEAFF.

Regarding this clone: The read halts 3 residues ahead of the CDR3 end, with the missing end drawn from the germline J gene. The chain joins TRBV7-6 to TRBJ2-7, with 10 bases identical to TRBD2. V shed 6 bases, J shed 6 bases, and the junction held 8 bases outside the gene matches. CDR1 is SGHVS and CDR2 is FNYEAQ in the germline V gene. CDR3 length equals 14 residues. The CDR3 DNA, read in part, is TGTGCCAGCAGTCCCGGGGTAGCGGGAGGCGAG. Translating gives CASSPGVAGGE. The whole CDR3 protein is CASSPGVAGGEQYF.

This clone was counted at least ten times. The read is 3 residues too short to cover the CDR3 end, so that end is filled in from the germline J gene. V usage is TRBV7-3 and J usage is TRBJ1-2; D is possibly TRBD1 (5 bases). Per the germline V gene, CDR1 is SGHTA and CDR2 is FQGTGA. There are 13 residues in the CDR3. The part of the CDR3 DNA that was read is TGTGCCAGCAGCTTAATGGGGGGGGAAGGC. This encodes CASSLMGGEG. The complete CDR3 reads CASSLMGGEGYTF.

This clone was seen a few times. The read ends 3 residues before the CDR3 terminus; that terminus is restored from the germline J gene. The chain carries TRBV2 and TRBJ2-3, with 9 bases identical to TRBD1. The CDR3 length is 17 residues. The junction had 13 bases not matched to a gene; V was cut back by 5 bases and J by 4 bases. The germline V gene encodes CDR1 SNHLY and CDR2 FYNNEI. The CDR3 bases that were read are TGTGCCAGCAGTTCGACCGGGACAGGGATATTTGCAGATACG. Translation: CASSSTGTGIFADT. In full, the CDR3 is CASSSTGTGIFADTQYF.

With respect to this clone: An end of the junction does not agree with germline; a read error may underlie this. The read finishes 3 residues shy of the CDR3 end, and the germline J gene is used to complete it. The V gene is TRBV19, the J gene TRBJ2-7; D is uncertain. The CDR3 is 15 residues long. Germline V gene sequence: CDR1 LNHDA, CDR2 SQIVND (reference sequence). This chain's CDR3 is CASNIGGSFVYEQYF. CDR3 DNA (partial): TGTGCCAGTAATATAGGTGGCAGTTTCGTCTACGAG.

In this sample, this clone turned up many times. The read terminates 3 residues ahead of where the CDR3 ends, so the germline J gene completes it. This chain joins TRBV2 and TRBJ1-5; weak D call: TRBD1 (5 bases). The CDR3 covers 13 residues. Germline CDR1 is SNHLY and CDR2 is FYNNEI. V was trimmed by 6 bases and J by 4 bases, leaving 10 bases between them. CDR3: CASRATENQPQHF. CDR3 bases read: TGTGCCAGCAGGGCGACAGAGAATCAGCCC.

This clone was detected a few times. With the read ending 3 residues before the CDR3 end, the germline J gene is used to fill in that end. This chain links TRBV5-1 with TRBJ1-6; no clear D. The CDR3 extends over 14 amino acids. The germline CDR1 and CDR2 sequences are SGHRS and YFSETQ. Trimming stripped 0 bases from V and 5 bases from J, with 6 bases between. Incomplete CDR3 DNA: TGCGCCAGCAGCTTGGTTCCGGATAATTCACCC. It is translated as CASSLVPDNSP. The whole CDR3 sequence reads CASSLVPDNSPLHF.

This clone was observed a few times. The read gets to within 3 residues of the CDR3 end, and the germline J gene fills in the rest. The J gene is TRBJ2-3, the V gene TRBV7-9; possibly TRBD1 for D (5 bases). CDR1 and CDR2 from the germline V gene are SEHNR and FQNEAQ (reference sequence). This CDR3 region has 14 residues. V lost 5 bases, J lost 2 bases, and 11 bases lay in between. Partial CDR3 DNA: TGTGCCAGCAGCACTAAGACAGCCACAGATACG. Translating gives CASSTKTATDT. The complete CDR3 sequence is CASSTKTATDTQYF. The whole variable domain, remainder taken from reference TRBV7-9 and TRBJ2-3, is DTGVSQNPRHKITKRGQNVTFRCDPISEHNRLYWYRQTLGQGPEFLTYFQNEAQLEKSRLLSDRFSAERPKGSFSTLEIQRTEQGDSAMYLCASSTKTATDTQYFGPGTRLTVL.

Comment on this clone: Coverage ceases 3 residues before the CDR3 finishes, and the germline J gene fills in the end. V gene TRBV20-1 combines with J gene TRBJ2-7, with 8 bases aligning to TRBD1. The CDR3 runs 14 residues. Germline V gene lookup returns CDR1 DFQATT and CDR2 SNEGSKA (reference sequence). The J segment lost 3 bases and the V segment lost 3 bases, leaving 7 bases of the junction unmatched. Incomplete CDR3 DNA: TGCAGTGCTAGTAGGTCGGGACAGGTCTACGAG. Translation gives CSASRSGQVYE. The CDR3 reads in full as CSASRSGQVYEQYF.

There are a few counts of this clone. The read halts 3 residues ahead of the CDR3 end, with the missing end drawn from the germline J gene. V usage is TRBV18 and J usage is TRBJ1-1; possibly TRBD1 for D (6 bases). Trimming cost V 1 base and J 3 bases, with 9 bases left between them. The germline gives CDR1 KGHSH, CDR2 LQKENI. The CDR3 sequence is 14 residues long. The CDR3 bases that were read are TGTGCCAGCTCACCACAGGGGGGGTACACTGAA. Encoded protein: CASSPQGGYTE. The whole CDR3 reads CASSPQGGYTEAFF.

Remarks on this clone: The read ends 3 residues early relative to the CDR3; the germline J gene fills the gap. The chain links TRBV2 to TRBJ2-5; 8 bases are shared with TRBD1. The CDR3 consists of 16 residues. CDR1 is SNHLY and CDR2 is FYNNEI in the germline V gene. The V and J ends lost 6 bases and 5 bases, in that order; junction bases with no gene match: 14. CDR3: CASSQLGTGRFETQYF. The CDR3 DNA, read in part, is TGTGCCAGCAGCCAACTCGGGACAGGCAGGTTCGAGACC.

This clone was seen many times. The read finishes 3 residues shy of the CDR3 end, and the germline J gene is used to complete it. This chain links TRBV7-9 with TRBJ1-1, with no clear D. Germline assignment: CDR1 SEHNR and CDR2 FQNEAQ (reference sequence). The V end lost 5 bases, the J end lost 7 bases, and 20 bases lay between the germline ends. The CDR3 covers 15 residues. CDR3 region: CASSLNLPLYSEAFF. The part of the CDR3 DNA that was read is TGTGCCAGCAGCCTCAATCTGCCCCTATACAGTGAA.

A remark on this clone: The read falls 3 residues short of the CDR3 end, and the missing part is taken from the germline J gene. The genes are TRBV18 and TRBJ2-7; weak D call: TRBD1 (6 bases). CDR1 and CDR2 (germline): KGHSH, LQKENI. V was pared by 6 bases and J by 5 bases, with 17 bases between. The CDR3 spans 14 residues. The CDR3 sequence is CASSYKQGPHEQYF. CDR3 bases read: TGTGCCAGCTCTTACAAACAGGGTCCGCACGAG.

Of note for this clone: The read stops 3 residues short of the end of the CDR3; the missing end is completed from the germline J gene. The J gene is TRBJ2-1, the V gene TRBV20-1; 7 bases are a match to TRBD2. Trimming at V came to 0 bases and at J to 0 bases, leaving 8 bases not matched to a gene. The CDR3 length is 17 residues. Germline V gives CDR1 DFQATT, CDR2 SNEGSKA (reference sequence). The CDR3 protein is CSARDWGLADSYNEQFF. The CDR3 DNA, read in part, is TGCAGTGCTAGAGATTGGGGTCTAGCGGACTCCTACAATGAG.

This clone was observed at least ten times. The read halts 3 residues ahead of the CDR3 end, with the missing end drawn from the germline J gene. The V and J genes are TRBV7-9 and TRBJ1-5; no clear D gene. The germline V and J ends were trimmed by 6 bases and 0 bases, with 9 bases remaining between them. CDR1 is SEHNR and CDR2 is FQNEAQ in the germline V gene (reference sequence). This CDR3 has 14 residues. CDR3: CASRDDNSNQPQHF. CDR3 bases read: TGTGCCAGCAGAGACGACAATAGCAATCAGCCC.

This clone turned up a few times. The read stops 3 residues short of the end of the CDR3; the missing end is completed from the germline J gene. The chain couples TRBV10-1 to TRBJ2-7; D ambiguous. Germline V gives CDR1 WNHNN, CDR2 SYGVQD (reference sequence). This CDR3 has 12 residues. V shed 7 bases and J shed 3 bases, with 10 bases lying between them. CDR3 bases read: TGCGCCAGCAATTTAGTATACTACGAG. Translation: CASNLVYYE. The CDR3 as a whole reads CASNLVYYEQYF.

With respect to this clone: Coverage ceases 3 residues before the CDR3 finishes, and the germline J gene fills in the end. This rearrangement joins TRBV7-8 to TRBJ2-5; no clear D gene. The germline V gene has CDR1 SGHVS and CDR2 FQNEAQ. Trimming took off 2 bases at V and 0 bases at J, with 10 bases between the two ends. This CDR3 spans 15 amino acids. This CDR3 reads CASSLNRHYQETQYF. CDR3 DNA (partial): TGTGCCAGCAGCTTAAATAGACATTACCAAGAGACC.

This clone was counted a few times. The CDR3 end lies 3 residues beyond the end of the read and is filled in from the germline J gene. This chain joins TRBV20-1 and TRBJ2-7; 9 nucleotides match TRBD2. Germline lookup yields CDR1 DFQATT and CDR2 SNEGSKA (reference sequence). V shed 6 bases, J shed 3 bases, and the junction held 15 bases outside the gene matches. This CDR3 is 16 amino acids long. Incomplete CDR3 DNA: TGCAGTGCGGAGCAGGGCGCGGCGGGAGGGGGCTACGAG. It codes for CSAEQGAAGGGYE. The CDR3 in its entirety is CSAEQGAAGGGYEQYF.

The table lists this clone with many counts. The read gets to within 3 residues of the CDR3 end, and the germline J gene fills in the rest. The rearrangement links TRBV20-1 to TRBJ1-4; 9 bases agree with TRBD1. Looked up from germline, CDR1 is DFQATT and CDR2 is SNEGSKA (reference sequence). The CDR3 spans 16 residues. V lost 1 base to trimming and J lost 2 bases; unmatched junction nucleotides: 5. This chain's CDR3 is CSARADRGLTNEKLFF. CDR3 DNA (partial): TGCAGTGCTAGAGCCGACAGGGGGTTGACTAATGAAAAA.

At least ten counts were recorded for this clone. The CDR3 goes on 3 residues after the read ends, and that part is filled in from the germline J gene. The chain has TRBV29-1 and TRBJ1-1; no firm D call. V gave up 5 bases and J gave up 4 bases, with 14 bases separating them. Germline V CDR1 and CDR2: SQVTM, ANQGSEA. The CDR3 has 13 amino acids. CDR3 DNA (partial): TGCAGCGTTTCCCTCGGGTCGGGCACTGAA. It encodes CSVSLGSGTE. The full CDR3 sequence reads CSVSLGSGTEAFF.

At least ten counts were recorded for this clone. The read ends 3 residues shy of where the CDR3 ends; the end is completed using the germline J gene. The chain carries TRBV5-6 and TRBJ2-7, with a weak D call TRBD1 (6 bases). Trimming took off 1 base at V and 5 bases at J, with 13 bases between the two ends. The CDR3 extends over 14 amino acids. Germline V lookup: CDR1 SGHDT, CDR2 YYEEEE. The covered CDR3 bases are TGTGCCAGCAGCTTGACAGGGAGTGCCAACGAG. As protein: CASSLTGSANE. The full CDR3 reads CASSLTGSANEQYF.

This clone occurred a few times. The read comes to an end 3 residues before the CDR3 does, leaving the germline J gene to fill in the end. The chain couples TRBV11-3 to TRBJ2-1, with TRBD1 identical over 8 bases. The CDR3 contains 12 residues. V shed 5 bases, J shed 7 bases, and the junction held 1 base outside the gene matches. Germline V CDR1 and CDR2: SGHNT, YENEEA. Partial CDR3 DNA: TGTGCCAGCAGCACAGGGGGGAATGAG. Translation gives CASSTGGNE. The entire CDR3 sequence reads CASSTGGNEQFF.

By frequency in the sample, this clone is medium-sized (0.01 to 0.1%). The read is 3 residues too short to cover the CDR3 end, so that end is filled in from the germline J gene. The rearrangement joins TRBV29-1 to TRBJ2-5; D is unclear. The CDR3 is 13 amino acids. Trimming cost V 2 bases and J 3 bases, with 10 bases left between them. Per germline, CDR1 SQVTM and CDR2 ANQGSEA. The CDR3 loop is CSVESGLEETQYF. The sequenced CDR3 bases are TGCAGCGTTGAATCGGGTCTGGAAGAGACC.

This clone was picked up many times. Sequencing ends 3 residues short of the CDR3 end; the germline J gene provides the rest. The V gene is TRBV7-2, the J gene TRBJ2-7; D might be TRBD1 (5 bases). The CDR3 extends over 13 amino acids. V lost 0 bases and J lost 4, with 7 bases in between. Per germline, CDR1 SGHTA and CDR2 FQGNSA. The DNA read from the CDR3 is TGTGCCAGCAGCTTAGCGAAGGGGTACGAG. Its translation is CASSLAKGYE. The complete CDR3 protein is CASSLAKGYEQYF.

This clone was seen many times. The read is 3 residues too short to cover the CDR3 end, so that end is filled in from the germline J gene. This chain links TRBV5-1 with TRBJ1-1; no definite D call. The CDR3 runs 13 residues. V was shortened by 0 bases and J by 1 base, with 4 bases between the two germline ends. Germline values: CDR1 SGHRS, CDR2 YFSETQ. The CDR3 is CASSLDTNTEAFF. The DNA read from the CDR3 is TGCGCCAGCAGCTTGGACACGAACACTGAA.

A few counts support this clone. This CDR3 reads CASSNRSGHYEQYF. Partial CDR3 DNA: TGTGCCAGCAGTAACCGGAGCGGGCATTACGAG. This chain connects TRBV6-2 or TRBV6-3 to TRBJ2-7; possibly TRBD2 for D (6 bases). The read finishes 3 residues shy of the CDR3 end, and the germline J gene is used to complete it. The length of the CDR3 is 14 residues. V was shortened by 5 bases and J by 4 bases, with 15 bases between the two germline ends. Germline CDR1 reads MNHEY; CDR2 reads SVGEGT.